Here is one T cell receptor beta chain with its context. Its antigen is unidentified. Trimming pared 7 bases from V and 0 bases from J, leaving 22 bases between. The CDR3 spans 18 residues. Germline values: CDR1 SNHLY, CDR2 FYNNEI. The data originate from a study of OX40 agonist ivuxolimab in advanced cancers. Study outcomes and limitations: There were, on average, more expanded clones in CD8+ T cells than in CD4+. At 0.1 to 3.0 mg/kg and by week 6, clonal expansion occurred in CD4+ and CD8+ blood T cells.

Only in-frame clones appear in the TCRdb table, and some are missing; sequencing was by immunoSEQ multiplex PCR. This repertoire shows some 73,000 clones, 75% to 90% found once; its top ten account for approximately 0.5%. The material sequenced was CD4+ or CD8+ T cells sorted from blood, taken in a trial of the OX40 agonist ivuxolimab. This chain uses TRBV2 with TRBJ1-5, with D possibly TRBD1 on 5 matching bases. This clonotype was obtained from an adult with an advanced solid tumor such as melanoma, head and neck, liver or kidney cancer. The CDR3 nucleotides read TGTGCCAGCACCCTCCCGGGTGGCAGGGAAAATAGCAATCAGCCCCAGCATTTT. It encodes CASTLPGGRENSNQPQHF.